The present T cell receptor beta chain was sequenced within a study of CXCR3-negative and CXCR3-positive naive CD8 T cells. TRB cDNA libraries were made by UMI-labeled 5' RACE. After re-calling the 5' RACE reads, TCRdb lists one entry per CDR3 protein, DNA absent. The sample features over 100,000 distinct CDR3 sequences, with roughly 0.31% in its top ten. This CDR3 comprises 14 residues. The germline V gene has CDR1 SGDLS and CDR2 YYNGEE. Triplicate sorts of roughly 300,000 cells per CD8+ subset. The receptor comes from a human donor in good health. Some clones in this sample may be carry-over from other donors' samples. The source material was naive CXCR3- CD8+ T cells from blood. The subset was: CD45RO-CCR7+CD27+CD95- naive CD8+ T cells lacking CXCR3 (TNR3-). The chain is built from TRBV9 and TRBJ1-2; TCRdb gives TRBD1 as the D gene, but with no DNA this cannot be confirmed. CDR3: CASSQTGDMNGYTF.